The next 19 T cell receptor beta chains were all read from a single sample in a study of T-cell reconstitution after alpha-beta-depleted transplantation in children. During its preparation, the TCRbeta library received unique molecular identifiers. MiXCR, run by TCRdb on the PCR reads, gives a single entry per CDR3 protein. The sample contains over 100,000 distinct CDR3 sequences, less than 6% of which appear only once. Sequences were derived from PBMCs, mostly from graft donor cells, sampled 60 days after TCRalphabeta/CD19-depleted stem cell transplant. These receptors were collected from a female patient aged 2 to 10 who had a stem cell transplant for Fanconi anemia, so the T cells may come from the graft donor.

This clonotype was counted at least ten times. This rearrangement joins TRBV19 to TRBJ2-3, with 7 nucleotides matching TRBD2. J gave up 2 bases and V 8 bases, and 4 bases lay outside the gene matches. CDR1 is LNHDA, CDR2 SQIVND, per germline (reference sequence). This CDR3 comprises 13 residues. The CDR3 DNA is TGTGCCAGTGGAAGCGGGGTCACAGATACGCAGTATTTT. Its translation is CASGSGVTDTQYF.

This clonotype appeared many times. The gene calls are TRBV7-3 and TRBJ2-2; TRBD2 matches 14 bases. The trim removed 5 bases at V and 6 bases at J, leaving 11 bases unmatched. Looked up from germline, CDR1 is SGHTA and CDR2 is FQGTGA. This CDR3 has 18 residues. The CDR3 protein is CASSPQAGLAGGSGELFF. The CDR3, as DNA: TGTGCCAGCAGCCCCCAAGCCGGACTAGCGGGGGGTTCCGGGGAGCTGTTTTTT.

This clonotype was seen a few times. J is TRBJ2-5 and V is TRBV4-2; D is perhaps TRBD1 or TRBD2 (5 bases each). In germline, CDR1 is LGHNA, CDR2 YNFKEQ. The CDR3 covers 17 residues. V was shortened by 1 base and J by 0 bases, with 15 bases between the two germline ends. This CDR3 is CASSQGAQGVDQETQYF. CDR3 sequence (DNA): TGTGCCAGCAGCCAAGGGGCTCAGGGAGTGGACCAAGAGACCCAGTACTTC.

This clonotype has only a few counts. This CDR3 is CASSLRRTATGNTIYF. The DNA of the CDR3 is TGTGCCAGCAGCTTAAGGAGGACAGCAACTGGAAACACCATATATTTT. This chain joins TRBV7-9 and TRBJ1-3; D might be TRBD1 (6 bases). The CDR3 has 16 residues. Per germline, CDR1 SEHNR and CDR2 FQNEAQ (reference sequence). Trimming pared 2 bases from V and 2 bases from J, leaving 13 bases between. Drawing the rest from reference TRBV7-9 and TRBJ1-3, the complete variable domain is DTGVSQNPRHKITKRGQNVTFRCDPISEHNRLYWYRQTLGQGPEFLTYFQNEAQLEKSRLLSDRFSAERPKGSFSTLEIQRTEQGDSAMYLCASSLRRTATGNTIYFGEGSWLTVV.

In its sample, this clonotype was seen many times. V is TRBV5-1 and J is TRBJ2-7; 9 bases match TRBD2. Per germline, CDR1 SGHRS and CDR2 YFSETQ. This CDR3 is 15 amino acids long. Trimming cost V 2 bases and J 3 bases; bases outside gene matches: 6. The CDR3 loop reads CASSFSSGDNYEQYF. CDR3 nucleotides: TGCGCCAGCAGCTTTTCTAGCGGGGACAACTACGAGCAGTACTTC.

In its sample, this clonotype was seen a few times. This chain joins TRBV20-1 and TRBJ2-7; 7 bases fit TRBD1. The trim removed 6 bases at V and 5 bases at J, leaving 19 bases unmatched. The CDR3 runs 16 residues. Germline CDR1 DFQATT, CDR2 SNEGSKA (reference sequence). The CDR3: CSAHSETGTVFHEQYF. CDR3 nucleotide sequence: TGCAGTGCCCACAGCGAAACCGGGACAGTTTTCCACGAGCAGTACTTC.

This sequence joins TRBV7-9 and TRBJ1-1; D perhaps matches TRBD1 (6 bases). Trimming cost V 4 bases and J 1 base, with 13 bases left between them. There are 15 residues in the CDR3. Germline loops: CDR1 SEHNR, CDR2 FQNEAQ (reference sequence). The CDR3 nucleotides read TGTGCCAGCAGCTCATTCCGGGACAAGAACACTGAAGCTTTCTTT. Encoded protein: CASSSFRDKNTEAFF. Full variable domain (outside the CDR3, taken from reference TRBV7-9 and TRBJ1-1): DTGVSQNPRHKITKRGQNVTFRCDPISEHNRLYWYRQTLGQGPEFLTYFQNEAQLEKSRLLSDRFSAERPKGSFSTLEIQRTEQGDSAMYLCASSSFRDKNTEAFFGQGTRLTVV.

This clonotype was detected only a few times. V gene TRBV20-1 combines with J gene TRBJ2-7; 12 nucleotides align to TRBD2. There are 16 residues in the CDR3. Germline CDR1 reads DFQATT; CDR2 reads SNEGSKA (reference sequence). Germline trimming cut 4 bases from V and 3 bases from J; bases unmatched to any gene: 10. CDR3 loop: CSANYRGLAGIYEQYF. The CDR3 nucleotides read TGCAGTGCTAATTACAGAGGACTAGCGGGAATCTACGAGCAGTACTTC.

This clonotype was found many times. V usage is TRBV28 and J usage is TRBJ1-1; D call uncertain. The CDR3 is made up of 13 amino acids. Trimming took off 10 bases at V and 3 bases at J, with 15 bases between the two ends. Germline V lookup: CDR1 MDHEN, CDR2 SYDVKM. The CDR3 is CATTSVVDTEAFF. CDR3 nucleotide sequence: TGTGCCACCACCTCGGTGGTGGACACTGAAGCTTTCTTT.

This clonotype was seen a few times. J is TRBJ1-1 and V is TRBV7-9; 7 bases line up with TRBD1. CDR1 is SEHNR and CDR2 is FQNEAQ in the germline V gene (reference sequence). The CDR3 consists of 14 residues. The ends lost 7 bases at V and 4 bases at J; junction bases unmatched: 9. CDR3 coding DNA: TGTGCCAGCACCAGGGGGGATTGGGTCACTGAAGCTTTCTTT. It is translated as CASTRGDWVTEAFF.

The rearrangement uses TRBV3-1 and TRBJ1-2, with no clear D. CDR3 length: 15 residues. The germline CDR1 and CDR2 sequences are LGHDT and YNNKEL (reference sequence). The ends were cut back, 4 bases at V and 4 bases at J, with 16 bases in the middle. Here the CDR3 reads CASSLGSYLVYGYTF. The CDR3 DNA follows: TGTGCCAGCAGCCTCGGCAGTTACCTAGTCTATGGCTACACCTTC.

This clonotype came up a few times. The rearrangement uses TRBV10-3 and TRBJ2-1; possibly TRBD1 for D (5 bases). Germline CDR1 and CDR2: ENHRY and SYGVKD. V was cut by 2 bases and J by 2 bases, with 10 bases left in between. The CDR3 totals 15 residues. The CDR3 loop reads CAISENLGAYNEQFF. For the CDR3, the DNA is TGTGCCATCAGTGAGAATTTAGGGGCCTACAATGAGCAGTTCTTC.

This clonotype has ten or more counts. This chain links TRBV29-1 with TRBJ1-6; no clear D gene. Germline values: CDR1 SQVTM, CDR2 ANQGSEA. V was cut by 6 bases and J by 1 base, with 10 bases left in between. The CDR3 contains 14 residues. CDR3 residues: CSVGGMSYNSPLHF. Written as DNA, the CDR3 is TGCAGCGTCGGAGGGATGTCCTATAATTCACCCCTCCACTTT.

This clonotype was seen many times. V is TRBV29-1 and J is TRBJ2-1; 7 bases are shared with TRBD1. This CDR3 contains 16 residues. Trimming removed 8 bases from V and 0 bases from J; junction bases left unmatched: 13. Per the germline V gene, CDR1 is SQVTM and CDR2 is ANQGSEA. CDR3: CSYKEQGPNSYNEQFF. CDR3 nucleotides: TGCAGCTATAAAGAACAGGGGCCAAACTCCTACAATGAGCAGTTCTTC.

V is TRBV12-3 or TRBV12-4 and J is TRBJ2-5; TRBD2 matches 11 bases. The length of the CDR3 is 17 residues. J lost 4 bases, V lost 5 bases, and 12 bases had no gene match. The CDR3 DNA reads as TGTGCCAGCAGTCGGCCCTCCGGACTAGCGGGCTTAGAGACCCAGTACTTC. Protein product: CASSRPSGLAGLETQYF.

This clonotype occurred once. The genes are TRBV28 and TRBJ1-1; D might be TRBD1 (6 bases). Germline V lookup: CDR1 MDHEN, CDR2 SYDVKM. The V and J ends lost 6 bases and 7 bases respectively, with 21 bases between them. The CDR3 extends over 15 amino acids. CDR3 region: CASRPFTGSAFEAFF. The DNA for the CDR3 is TGTGCCAGCAGGCCTTTCACAGGGTCGGCTTTTGAAGCTTTCTTT.

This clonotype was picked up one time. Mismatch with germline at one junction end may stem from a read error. Here the CDR3 DNA reads TGTACCAGCAGCTCAGGGAGCTCCTACGAGCAGTACTTC. Its protein is CTSSSGSSYEQYF. The chain employs TRBV7-9 and TRBJ2-7; perhaps D is TRBD1 or TRBD2 (5 bases each). This CDR3 contains 13 residues. CDR1 and CDR2 (germline): SEHNR, FQNEAQ (reference sequence). The full variable domain, with the rest looked up from reference TRBV7-9 and TRBJ2-7, is DTGVSQNPRHKITKRGQNVTFRCDPISEHNRLYWYRQTLGQGPEFLTYFQNEAQLEKSRLLSDRFSAERPKGSFSTLEIQRTEQGDSAMYLCTSSSGSSYEQYFGPGTRLTVT.

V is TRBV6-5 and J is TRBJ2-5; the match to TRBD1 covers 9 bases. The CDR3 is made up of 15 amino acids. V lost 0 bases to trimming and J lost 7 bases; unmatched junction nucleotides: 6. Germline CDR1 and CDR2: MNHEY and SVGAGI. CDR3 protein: CASSYSHRGRGTQYF. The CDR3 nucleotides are TGTGCCAGCAGTTACTCTCACAGGGGGCGCGGGACCCAGTACTTC.

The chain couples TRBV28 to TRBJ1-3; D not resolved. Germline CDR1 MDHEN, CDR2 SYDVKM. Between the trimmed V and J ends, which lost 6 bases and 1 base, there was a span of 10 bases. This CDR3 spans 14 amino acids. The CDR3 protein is CASRPGFSGNTIYF. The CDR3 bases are TGTGCCAGCAGGCCGGGGTTTTCTGGAAACACCATATATTTT.